This T cell receptor (beta chain) was captured by sequencing in a study of human T cells and chemical hapten exposure. Study results and limitations: A positive correlation with patch test score was found for PT1 expanded TCR counts.

The sample's time point: patch test 1, 2 weeks after DPC sensitization. Treatment noted: therapeutic diphenylcyclopropenone sensitization with weekly scalp DPC. Before extraction, the whole blood was not fractionated, and total RNA was taken from it. Comments on this clonotype: Its cognate antigen is unknown.

In germline, CDR1 is SGHVS, CDR2 FNYEAQ. Trimming pared 5 bases from V and 9 bases from J, leaving 17 bases between. This CDR3 comprises 14 residues. MiXCR, run by TCRdb on the RACE reads, gives a single entry per CDR3 protein. The sample consists of 100,000 to 150,000 distinct CDR3 sequences, 12% to 15% of them appearing once. V and J are TRBV7-6 and TRBJ2-1; no definite D call. Sample: whole blood, taken in connection with sensitization to the hapten diphenylcyclopropenone (DPC). The origin of this receptor is a young man with alopecia areata. Some clones in this sample may be carry-over from other donors' samples. The CDR3 loop is CASSQMVAVGEQFF. CDR3 coding DNA: TGTGCCAGCAGCCAAATGGTGGCGGTTGGTGAGCAGTTCTTC.